The rows below give T cell receptor beta chains drawn from one sample of a study of blood T cell repertoires in COVID-19. The method was immunoSEQ multiplex PCR; TCRdb's version includes in-frame clones alone and lacks a portion of them. The repertoire holds about 220,000 clones, with 85% as singletons. Sequencing was performed on peripheral blood. These receptors all stem from a woman in her sixties or seventies with COVID-19, enrolled during active disease. The CDR3 runs from the conserved cysteine through the conserved F or W. Each record gives: V gene, D gene, clone size, J gene, CDR3 protein, CDR3 DNA. A D gene is named only where the DNA matches it firmly. Expanded clones are given a class, and other clones once, few, many or no size at all.

v_gene: TRBV28
d_gene: TRBD1
abundance: .
j_gene: TRBJ1-5
CDR3aa: CASSFILAGGDLNQPQHF
CDR3nt: TGTGCCAGCAGTTTTATCCTCGCAGGGGGCGACCTCAATCAGCCCCAGCATTTT

v_gene: TRBV5-1
d_gene: TRBD1
abundance: .
j_gene: TRBJ1-2
CDR3aa: CASSLAGTGTPNYTF
CDR3nt: TGCGCCAGCAGCCTAGCCGGGACAGGGACCCCAAACTACACCTTC

v_gene: TRBV14
d_gene: .
abundance: .
j_gene: TRBJ1-4
CDR3aa: CASSQGWDFNREKLFF
CDR3nt: TGTGCCAGCAGCCAAGGGTGGGACTTCAATAGGGAAAAACTGTTTTTT

v_gene: TRBV6-5
d_gene: .
abundance: .
j_gene: TRBJ1-5
CDR3aa: CASRPQGISQPQHF
CDR3nt: TGTGCCAGCAGGCCTCAGGGGATAAGTCAGCCCCAGCATTTT

v_gene: TRBV19
d_gene: TRBD1
abundance: .
j_gene: TRBJ1-2
CDR3aa: CASSIAPTGGAYGYTF
CDR3nt: TGTGCCAGTAGTATAGCCCCAACAGGGGGGGCCTATGGCTACACCTTC

v_gene: TRBV6-6
d_gene: TRBD1
abundance: .
j_gene: TRBJ1-1
CDR3aa: CASSPGQGGWGNTEAFF
CDR3nt: TGTGCCAGCAGTCCCGGACAGGGGGGATGGGGGAACACTGAAGCTTTCTTT

v_gene: TRBV2
d_gene: .
abundance: .
j_gene: TRBJ1-3
CDR3aa: CASTKARGNTIYF
CDR3nt: TGTGCCAGCACCAAAGCCCGGGGAAACACCATATATTTT

v_gene: TRBV4-1
d_gene: TRBD1
abundance: .
j_gene: TRBJ1-2
CDR3aa: CASSQEPSRTGNYGYTF
CDR3nt: TGCGCCAGCAGCCAAGAACCTTCCAGGACAGGGAATTATGGCTACACCTTC

v_gene: TRBV23-1
d_gene: TRBD1
abundance: once
j_gene: TRBJ2-5
CDR3aa: CASSQSGRGRETQYF
CDR3nt: TGCGCCAGCAGTCAATCTGGCAGGGGGCGAGAGACCCAGTACTTC

v_gene: TRBV7-3
d_gene: .
abundance: .
j_gene: TRBJ2-3
CDR3aa: CASSFDRSTDTQYF
CDR3nt: TGTGCCAGCAGCTTCGACAGGAGCACAGATACGCAGTATTTT

v_gene: TRBV29-1
d_gene: TRBD1
abundance: .
j_gene: TRBJ1-1
CDR3aa: CSVGDRGTEAFF
CDR3nt: TGCAGCGTGGGGGACAGGGGGACTGAAGCTTTCTTT

v_gene: TRBV6-2/TRBV6-3
d_gene: TRBD1
abundance: .
j_gene: TRBJ1-5
CDR3aa: CASSFWDRGNQPQHF
CDR3nt: TGTGCCAGCAGTTTCTGGGACAGGGGGAATCAGCCCCAGCATTTT

v_gene: TRBV6-1
d_gene: TRBD2
abundance: .
j_gene: TRBJ2-3
CDR3aa: CASSGTSGSRGSTDTQYF
CDR3nt: TGTGCCAGCAGTGGGACTAGCGGGTCCCGTGGGAGCACAGATACGCAGTATTTT

v_gene: TRBV11-3
d_gene: .
abundance: .
j_gene: TRBJ1-1
CDR3aa: CASSVGGEAFF
CDR3nt: TGTGCCAGCAGCGTCGGGGGTGAAGCTTTCTTT

v_gene: TRBV3-1/TRBV3-2
d_gene: .
abundance: .
j_gene: TRBJ1-2
CDR3aa: CASSQSGTPNYGYTF
CDR3nt: TGTGCCAGCAGCCAAAGCGGGACACCTAACTATGGCTACACCTTC

v_gene: TRBV19
d_gene: TRBD1
abundance: .
j_gene: TRBJ2-6
CDR3aa: CASSHGAGTGPSGANVLTF
CDR3nt: TGTGCCAGTAGTCACGGGGCAGGGACAGGGCCCTCTGGGGCCAACGTCCTGACTTTC

v_gene: TRBV12-3/TRBV12-4
d_gene: .
abundance: .
j_gene: TRBJ1-1
CDR3aa: CASSFGTNTEAFF
CDR3nt: TGTGCCAGCAGTTTCGGGACAAACACTGAAGCTTTCTTT

v_gene: TRBV7-9
d_gene: TRBD2
abundance: .
j_gene: TRBJ2-1
CDR3aa: CASSQRRGSYNEQFF
CDR3nt: TGTGCCAGCAGCCAGAGGCGGGGGTCCTACAATGAGCAGTTCTTC

v_gene: TRBV6-2/TRBV6-3
d_gene: .
abundance: once
j_gene: TRBJ1-5
CDR3aa: CASSPDRDTGSAQHF
CDR3nt: TGTGCCAGCAGCCCCGACCGGGACACGGGTTCGGCCCAGCATTTT

v_gene: TRBV6-2/TRBV6-3
d_gene: .
abundance: .
j_gene: TRBJ2-6
CDR3aa: CASSYGSKRANVLTF
CDR3nt: TGTGCCAGCAGTTACGGGAGTAAGAGGGCCAACGTCCTGACTTTC

v_gene: TRBV6-2/TRBV6-3
d_gene: TRBD1
abundance: .
j_gene: TRBJ1-2
CDR3aa: CASGRVDRGYNYGYTF
CDR3nt: TGTGCCAGCGGCCGGGTCGACAGGGGATATAACTATGGCTACACCTTC

v_gene: TRBV27
d_gene: TRBD2
abundance: .
j_gene: TRBJ2-3
CDR3aa: CASSLGGGGGDTQYF
CDR3nt: TGTGCCAGCAGTTTAGGAGGCGGGGGAGGAGATACGCAGTATTTT

v_gene: TRBV5-1
d_gene: TRBD1
abundance: .
j_gene: TRBJ1-2
CDR3aa: CASARDSFNYGYTF
CDR3nt: TGCGCCAGCGCTAGGGACAGCTTTAACTATGGCTACACCTTC

v_gene: TRBV12-3/TRBV12-4
d_gene: .
abundance: few
j_gene: TRBJ1-2
CDR3aa: CASSYLGAGGYTF
CDR3nt: TGTGCCAGCAGTTATCTGGGGGCAGGAGGCTACACCTTC

v_gene: TRBV19
d_gene: TRBD2
abundance: .
j_gene: TRBJ2-1
CDR3aa: CASSIGTGLAGGGNEQFF
CDR3nt: TGTGCCAGTAGTATAGGAACAGGACTAGCGGGAGGGGGAAATGAGCAGTTCTTC

v_gene: TRBV4-3
d_gene: TRBD2
abundance: .
j_gene: TRBJ2-5
CDR3aa: CASSQGTSGQETQYF
CDR3nt: TGCGCCAGCAGCCAAGGGACTAGCGGACAAGAGACCCAGTACTTC

v_gene: TRBV10-3
d_gene: TRBD2
abundance: .
j_gene: TRBJ2-3
CDR3aa: CAISETHTGLALTDTQYF
CDR3nt: TGTGCCATCAGTGAAACCCATACGGGACTAGCGCTCACAGATACGCAGTATTTT

v_gene: TRBV7-9
d_gene: TRBD2
abundance: .
j_gene: TRBJ2-1
CDR3aa: CASSLDLVGGPTDEQFF
CDR3nt: TGTGCCAGCAGCTTAGATCTGGTGGGAGGGCCTACGGATGAGCAGTTCTTC

v_gene: TRBV5-1
d_gene: .
abundance: .
j_gene: TRBJ1-2
CDR3aa: CASSLEIGAMEYGYTF
CDR3nt: TGCGCCAGCAGCTTGGAGATAGGGGCGATGGAATATGGCTACACCTTC

v_gene: TRBV19
d_gene: TRBD1
abundance: .
j_gene: TRBJ1-3
CDR3aa: CASSLQPGQGRNTIYF
CDR3nt: TGTGCCAGTAGCCTACAACCGGGACAGGGAAGAAACACCATATATTTT

v_gene: TRBV5-4
d_gene: TRBD1
abundance: .
j_gene: TRBJ2-7
CDR3aa: CASSLATGVYEQYF
CDR3nt: TGTGCCAGCAGCTTGGCGACAGGGGTGTACGAGCAGTACTTC

v_gene: TRBV29-1
d_gene: .
abundance: few
j_gene: TRBJ2-1
CDR3aa: CSVADAYNEQFF
CDR3nt: TGCAGCGTTGCAGACGCCTACAATGAGCAGTTCTTC

v_gene: TRBV20-1
d_gene: .
abundance: .
j_gene: TRBJ2-1
CDR3aa: CSASDPLAPDYNEQFF
CDR3nt: TGCAGTGCTAGTGACCCTCTAGCGCCTGATTACAATGAGCAGTTCTTC

v_gene: TRBV5-6
d_gene: .
abundance: .
j_gene: TRBJ1-4
CDR3aa: CASSLAGGEKLFF
CDR3nt: TGTGCCAGCAGCTTGGCCGGGGGTGAAAAACTGTTTTTT

v_gene: TRBV9
d_gene: .
abundance: .
j_gene: TRBJ1-4
CDR3aa: CASSGGGARNEKLFF
CDR3nt: TGTGCCAGCAGCGGAGGAGGGGCGCGGAATGAAAAACTGTTTTTT

v_gene: TRBV5-1
d_gene: TRBD1
abundance: .
j_gene: TRBJ1-2
CDR3aa: CASSQGQGSGYTF
CDR3nt: TGCGCCAGCAGCCAGGGACAGGGAAGTGGCTACACCTTC

v_gene: TRBV3-1/TRBV3-2
d_gene: TRBD1
abundance: .
j_gene: TRBJ2-5
CDR3aa: CASSQRDRGNQETQYF
CDR3nt: TGTGCCAGCAGCCAGCGGGACAGGGGAAACCAAGAGACCCAGTACTTC

v_gene: TRBV6-5
d_gene: TRBD1
abundance: .
j_gene: TRBJ2-3
CDR3aa: CASSVDRVSTDTQYF
CDR3nt: TGTGCCAGCAGCGTGGACAGGGTCAGCACAGATACGCAGTATTTT

v_gene: TRBV7-8
d_gene: .
abundance: .
j_gene: TRBJ1-2
CDR3aa: CASSFWTDSYGYTF
CDR3nt: TGTGCCAGCAGCTTCTGGACAGACTCCTATGGCTACACCTTC

v_gene: TRBV7-9
d_gene: TRBD1
abundance: .
j_gene: TRBJ1-4
CDR3aa: CASSYGQGVSEKLFF
CDR3nt: TGTGCCAGCAGCTACGGACAGGGGGTGTCCGAAAAACTGTTTTTT

v_gene: TRBV28
d_gene: TRBD1
abundance: .
j_gene: TRBJ1-1
CDR3aa: CASSFPRGFGTEAFF
CDR3nt: TGTGCCAGCAGTTTTCCCAGGGGGTTCGGCACTGAAGCTTTCTTT

v_gene: TRBV9
d_gene: TRBD2
abundance: .
j_gene: TRBJ2-2
CDR3aa: CASSPRSGTGTGELFF
CDR3nt: TGTGCCAGCAGCCCCCGGAGCGGGACTGGCACCGGGGAGCTGTTTTTT

v_gene: TRBV2
d_gene: .
abundance: .
j_gene: TRBJ1-5
CDR3aa: CASSDRNNQPQHF
CDR3nt: TGTGCCAGCAGTGACAGGAACAATCAGCCCCAGCATTTT

v_gene: TRBV27
d_gene: TRBD1
abundance: .
j_gene: TRBJ1-2
CDR3aa: CASTPQTGAKGYTF
CDR3nt: TGTGCCAGCACCCCCCAAACAGGGGCAAAGGGCTACACCTTC

v_gene: TRBV7-6
d_gene: .
abundance: few
j_gene: TRBJ2-1
CDR3aa: CASSFRGWDNEQFF
CDR3nt: TGTGCCAGCAGCTTTCGGGGATGGGACAATGAGCAGTTCTTC

v_gene: TRBV6-1
d_gene: .
abundance: .
j_gene: TRBJ1-4
CDR3aa: CASSEERNEKLFF
CDR3nt: TGTGCCAGCAGTGAGGAGAGAAATGAAAAACTGTTTTTT

v_gene: TRBV4-2
d_gene: .
abundance: .
j_gene: TRBJ2-2
CDR3aa: CASSQGGDLSGELFF
CDR3nt: TGTGCCAGCAGCCAAGGAGGGGACTTGTCCGGGGAGCTGTTTTTT

v_gene: TRBV10-3
d_gene: .
abundance: .
j_gene: TRBJ1-6
CDR3aa: CAIDDQGVGVSKNSPLHF
CDR3nt: TGTGCCATCGATGATCAAGGGGTTGGGGTTTCAAAAAATTCACCCCTCCACTTT

v_gene: TRBV24-1
d_gene: TRBD2
abundance: once
j_gene: TRBJ2-1
CDR3aa: CATSDRTSGGLSYNEQFF
CDR3nt: TGTGCCACCAGTGACCGGACTAGCGGGGGATTAAGCTACAATGAGCAGTTCTTC

v_gene: TRBV27
d_gene: TRBD1
abundance: .
j_gene: TRBJ1-2
CDR3aa: CASSRDSRYGYTF
CDR3nt: TGTGCCAGCAGTAGGGACAGCCGCTATGGCTACACCTTC

v_gene: TRBV27
d_gene: TRBD2
abundance: .
j_gene: TRBJ2-7
CDR3aa: CASTIRGEAYEQYF
CDR3nt: TGTGCCAGCACTATACGGGGGGAGGCCTACGAGCAGTACTTC

v_gene: TRBV4-3
d_gene: .
abundance: .
j_gene: TRBJ1-4
CDR3aa: CASSQGGSGNEKLFF
CDR3nt: TGCGCCAGCAGCCAAGGAGGGTCGGGTAATGAAAAACTGTTTTTT

v_gene: TRBV4-1
d_gene: .
abundance: .
j_gene: TRBJ1-5
CDR3aa: CASSQDSRSNQPQHF
CDR3nt: TGCGCCAGCAGCCAAGATAGCAGAAGCAATCAGCCCCAGCATTTT

v_gene: TRBV4-3
d_gene: TRBD1
abundance: once
j_gene: TRBJ2-7
CDR3aa: CASSQDRDRTYEQYF
CDR3nt: TGCGCCAGCAGCCAAGATAGGGACAGGACCTACGAGCAGTACTTC